One sample yielded the 28 T cell receptor beta chains listed below, sequenced in a study of OX40 agonist ivuxolimab in advanced cancers. The data were produced by immunoSEQ multiplex PCR, yet TCRdb's version contains in-frame clones alone and is incomplete. This sample has under 40,000 clones; 80% to 85% occur once, and the top ten carry about 8.8%. This specimen was CD4+ or CD8+ T cells sorted from blood, taken in a trial of the OX40 agonist ivuxolimab. Every receptor here comes from an adult with an advanced solid tumor such as melanoma, head and neck, liver or kidney cancer.

The gene calls are TRBV7-8 and TRBJ1-1, with a weak D call TRBD1 (5 bases). CDR1 and CDR2 (germline): SGHVS, FQNEAQ. V lost 5 bases, J lost 1 base, and 11 bases lay in between. CDR3 length: 14 residues. CDR3 bases: TGTGCCAGCAGCGGTCAGAGGGGGAACACTGAAGCTTTCTTT. This codes for CASSGQRGNTEAFF.

V is TRBV6-5 and J is TRBJ2-7, with 8 bases lining up with TRBD2. Germline V CDR1 and CDR2: MNHEY, SVGAGI. The trim removed 7 bases at V and 3 bases at J, leaving 5 bases unmatched. The CDR3 totals 13 residues. The CDR3 reads CASISGSSYEQYF. CDR3 sequence (DNA): TGTGCCAGCATAAGCGGGAGCAGCTACGAGCAGTACTTC.

This clone was counted a few times. This sequence joins TRBV5-1 and TRBJ2-7; 12 nucleotides align to TRBD2. This CDR3 has 14 residues. V was clipped by 4 bases and J by 7 bases; unmatched bases: 6. Germline V gives CDR1 SGHRS, CDR2 YFSETQ. The CDR3 coding sequence is TGCGCCAGCAGCCTGACTAGCGGGAGTGTTGAGCAGTACTTC. Protein sequence: CASSLTSGSVEQYF.

V is TRBV5-4 and J is TRBJ2-1; D gene uncertain. Germline CDR1 SGHNT, CDR2 YYREEE (reference sequence). Trimming left V 0 bases short and J 2 bases short, with 6 bases between. The CDR3 is 14 residues long. The CDR3 nucleotides read TGTGCCAGCAGCTTGGGAGTAGCCTACAATGAGCAGTTCTTC. This gives the protein CASSLGVAYNEQFF.

About this clone: At one boundary the junction diverges from the germline segment, which might be a read error. This chain links TRBV5-1 with TRBJ1-4, with D uncertain. CDR1 and CDR2 (germline): SGHRS, YFSETQ. This CDR3 is built from 16 residues. The CDR3 loop is CASTLGGLPSNEKLFF. DNA of the CDR3: TGCGCCAGCACCTTGGGTGGCTTACCCTCTAATGAAAAACTGTTTTTT.

The chain joins TRBV12-5 to TRBJ1-3; 7 bases fit TRBD1. V was pared by 4 bases and J by 2 bases, with 5 bases of the junction left unmatched. Germline V gives CDR1 LGHNT, CDR2 FRNRAP. The CDR3 consists of 15 residues. The CDR3 DNA sequence: TGTGCTAGTGGTTCCAATACAGGGGCTGGAAACACCATATATTTT. Translation: CASGSNTGAGNTIYF.

The rearrangement links TRBV5-6 to TRBJ1-1; TRBD1 matches at 8 bases. Unmatched junction bases numbered 5, after V lost 4 bases and J lost 0 bases. This CDR3 is 15 amino acids long. CDR1 is SGHDT, CDR2 YYEEEE, per germline. The CDR3 region is CASSLLTGVNTEAFF. The CDR3 DNA reads TGTGCCAGCAGCCTACTGACAGGGGTGAACACTGAAGCTTTCTTT.

This chain connects TRBV2 to TRBJ1-5, with D perhaps matching TRBD1 (5 bases). V was cut by 5 bases and J by 3 bases, with 11 bases left in between. Per the germline V gene, CDR1 is SNHLY and CDR2 is FYNNEI. This CDR3 contains 14 residues. CDR3 protein: CASSNRGFNQPQHF. The CDR3 nucleotides are TGTGCCAGCAGTAACCGGGGCTTCAATCAGCCCCAGCATTTT.

The CDR3 nucleotides read TGCGCCAGCAGCTTTCGGGGACAGGGGGTGAACACTGAAGCTTTCTTT. As protein: CASSFRGQGVNTEAFF. V gene TRBV5-1 combines with J gene TRBJ1-1, with 11 bases lining up with TRBD1. V shed 2 bases, J shed 0 bases, and the junction held 3 bases outside the gene matches. This CDR3 comprises 16 residues. Germline V gives CDR1 SGHRS, CDR2 YFSETQ. The full variable domain, in which reference TRBV5-1 and TRBJ1-1 provide the parts outside the CDR3, is KAGVTQTPRYLIKTRGQQVTLSCSPISGHRSVSWYQQTPGQGLQFLFEYFSETQRNKGNFPGRFSGRQFSNSRSEMNVSTLELGDSALYLCASSFRGQGVNTEAFFGQGTRLTVV.

The rearrangement joins TRBV5-1 to TRBJ2-1, with D tentatively TRBD1 or TRBD2 (5 bases each). Trimming took 0 bases from V and 1 from J, leaving 8 bases between them. The germline CDR1 and CDR2 sequences are SGHRS and YFSETQ. The CDR3 extends over 15 amino acids. CDR3 region: CASSLEGRSYNEQFF. The CDR3 bases are TGCGCCAGCAGCTTGGAGGGACGGTCCTACAATGAGCAGTTCTTC.

The chain joins TRBV7-9 to TRBJ1-2; 8 bases match TRBD1. The CDR3 runs 14 residues. After removal of 2 bases from V and 8 bases from J, the junction contained 7 bases not matched to a gene. The V gene's germline CDR1 is SEHNR and CDR2 FQNEAQ (reference sequence). CDR3 DNA sequence: TGTGCCAGCAGCTTAACGGGACAGGTCGCAGGCTACACCTTC. It yields the protein CASSLTGQVAGYTF. Full variable domain (remainder filled in from reference TRBV7-9 and TRBJ1-2): DTGVSQNPRHKITKRGQNVTFRCDPISEHNRLYWYRQTLGQGPEFLTYFQNEAQLEKSRLLSDRFSAERPKGSFSTLEIQRTEQGDSAMYLCASSLTGQVAGYTFGSGTRLTVV.

This chain uses TRBV27 with TRBJ2-1; D gene ambiguous. Looked up from germline, CDR1 is MNHEY and CDR2 is SMNVEV (reference sequence). Trimming removed 4 bases from V and 5 bases from J, with 9 bases in between. This CDR3 is built from 13 residues. The CDR3 DNA sequence: TGTGCCAGCAGTTGGGCCCCCGACAATGAGCAGTTCTTC. This translates into CASSWAPDNEQFF.

In this sample, this clone turned up once. The chain joins TRBV2 to TRBJ2-3; 7 nucleotides match TRBD2. V shed 5 bases, J shed 3 bases, and the junction held 8 bases outside the gene matches. Germline V lookup: CDR1 SNHLY, CDR2 FYNNEI. The CDR3 has 15 residues. The DNA for the CDR3 is TGTGCCAGCAGTTTCGGGGGAGCGGGGACAGATACGCAGTATTTT. This encodes CASSFGGAGTDTQYF.

The chain joins TRBV29-1 to TRBJ1-2, with 7 bases that match TRBD1. V was pared by 7 bases and J by 4 bases, with 6 bases of the junction left unmatched. CDR3 length: 12 residues. Germline loops: CDR1 SQVTM, CDR2 ANQGSEA. The CDR3 nucleotides read TGCAGCGCTGACAGGGAAGGCTATGGCTACACCTTC. Protein product: CSADREGYGYTF.

The V and J genes are TRBV6-5 and TRBJ2-5; TRBD2 matches 7 bases. This CDR3 is 15 amino acids long. After removal of 7 bases from V and 4 bases from J, the junction contained 12 bases not matched to a gene. Germline CDR1 MNHEY, CDR2 SVGAGI. Written as DNA, the CDR3 is TGTGCCAGCAAGGGTGCGGGAGTGGGAAGAGAGACCCAGTACTTC. This translates into CASKGAGVGRETQYF.

This chain uses TRBV4-2 with TRBJ1-2; D is unclear. This CDR3 has 15 amino acids. V dropped 0 bases and J dropped 5 bases, with 13 bases sitting between them. Germline V gene data show CDR1 as LGHNA and CDR2 as YNFKEQ. CDR3 in amino acids: CASSQESVEEYGYTF. Here the CDR3 DNA reads TGTGCCAGCAGCCAAGAATCCGTCGAGGAATATGGCTACACCTTC.

The chain couples TRBV30 to TRBJ2-7; 9 positions agree with TRBD1. The CDR3 sequence is 14 residues long. V shed 3 bases and J 7 bases; nucleotides not matched to a gene: 10. From germline, CDR1 is GTSNPN and CDR2 SVGIG (reference sequence). Written as DNA, the CDR3 is TGTGCCTGGAGCGCCGGGACAGGGCTAGGGGAGCAGTACTTC. Translation: CAWSAGTGLGEQYF.

CDR3 residues: CAWSRDRGRTF. CDR3 nucleotides: TGTGCCTGGAGTCGCGACAGGGGTCGGACCTTC. The chain uses TRBV30 and TRBJ1-2, with TRBD1 matching 8 bases. The germline V gene has CDR1 GTSNPN and CDR2 SVGIG (reference sequence). This CDR3 region has 11 residues. With V trimmed by 2 bases and J by 14 bases, 7 bases remained unmatched. The variable domain in full, completed from reference TRBV30 and TRBJ1-2, reads SQTIHQWPATLVQPVGSPLSLECTVEGTSNPNLYWYRQAAGRGLQLLFYSVGIGQISSEVPQNLSASRPQDRQFILSSKKLLLSDSGFYLCAWSRDRGRTFGSGTRLTVV.

This clone was recorded only once. The chain combines TRBV5-1 with TRBJ2-3, with a possible D match to TRBD1 (5 bases). Between the trimmed V and J ends, which lost 4 bases and 6 bases, there was a span of 15 bases. Germline-derived CDR1 and CDR2 are SGHRS and YFSETQ. The CDR3 consists of 14 residues. Written as DNA, the CDR3 is TGCGCCAGCAGCACTGCAGGGAATTTGGATACGCAGTATTTT. Amino acid sequence: CASSTAGNLDTQYF.

This sequence joins TRBV5-8 and TRBJ1-5, with 7 bases aligning to TRBD1. In germline, CDR1 is SGHTS, CDR2 YDEGEE. The trim removed 0 bases at V and 3 bases at J, leaving 6 bases unmatched. The CDR3 loop spans 16 amino acids. This CDR3 reads CASSLDGGTANQPQHF. DNA for the CDR3: TGTGCCAGCAGCTTGGATGGGGGGACAGCCAATCAGCCCCAGCATTTT. Using reference TRBV5-8 and TRBJ1-5 for the parts outside the CDR3, the full variable domain is EAGVTQSPTHLIKTRGQQATLRCSPISGHTSVYWYQQALGLGLQFLLWYDEGEERNRGNFPPRFSGRQFPNYSSELNVNALELEDSALYLCASSLDGGTANQPQHFGDGTRLSIL.

This rearrangement joins TRBV5-6 to TRBJ1-3; 9 positions agree with TRBD1. V trimming: 3 bases; J trimming: 2 bases; junction bases outside the gene matches: 6. The CDR3 has 16 residues. Germline values: CDR1 SGHDT, CDR2 YYEEEE. CDR3 region: CASSWGQGVAGNTIYF. CDR3 DNA sequence: TGTGCCAGCAGCTGGGGACAGGGAGTAGCTGGAAACACCATATATTTT. Drawing the rest from reference TRBV5-6 and TRBJ1-3, the complete variable domain is DAGVTQSPTHLIKTRGQQVTLRCSPKSGHDTVSWYQQALGQGPQFIFQYYEEEERQRGNFPDRFSGHQFPNYSSELNVNALLLGDSALYLCASSWGQGVAGNTIYFGEGSWLTVV.

V gene TRBV6-1 combines with J gene TRBJ2-2, with 7 bases fitting TRBD1. This CDR3 is built from 14 residues. The germline gives CDR1 MNHNS, CDR2 SASEGT. The V and J ends lost 5 bases and 6 bases, in that order; junction bases with no gene match: 6. The CDR3 protein is CASSFDRAAGELFF. CDR3 in DNA: TGTGCCAGCAGTTTCGACAGGGCGGCCGGGGAGCTGTTTTTT.

This chain links TRBV30 with TRBJ1-6, with D possibly being TRBD1 (6 bases). The CDR3 extends over 14 amino acids. In germline, CDR1 is GTSNPN, CDR2 SVGIG (reference sequence). V gave up 3 bases and J gave up 5 bases, with 11 bases separating them. In nucleotides, the CDR3 is TGTGCCTGGAGCATGACAGGAGATAATTCACCCCTCCACTTT. This sequence encodes CAWSMTGDNSPLHF.

In its sample, this clone was seen a few times. The rearrangement uses TRBV5-5 and TRBJ2-5, with TRBD2 matching over 7 bases. The V and J ends lost 2 bases and 5 bases, in that order; junction bases with no gene match: 3. The CDR3 length is 13 residues. Germline-derived CDR1 and CDR2 are SGHKS and YYEKEE (reference sequence). CDR3 bases: TGTGCCAGCAGCTTCACTAGCGACGAGACCCAGTACTTC. It encodes CASSFTSDETQYF.

The rearrangement links TRBV6-5 to TRBJ2-1; 9 bases fit TRBD2. With 6 bases clipped from V and 8 bases from J, the junction kept 11 bases outside the gene matches. The CDR3 consists of 15 residues. CDR1 is MNHEY and CDR2 is SVGAGI in the germline V gene. Written as DNA, the CDR3 is TGTGCCAGCAGCCGATCCGCCAGCGGGGGGTATGAGCAGTTCTTC. The encoded protein is CASSRSASGGYEQFF.

The V call is TRBV6-5, the J call TRBJ1-5, with unresolved D. V lost 5 bases and J 0 bases, leaving 8 bases between the germline ends. This CDR3 spans 14 amino acids. CDR1 is MNHEY and CDR2 is SVGAGI in the germline V gene. The CDR3 nucleotides are TGTGCCAGCAGTAACCGACATAGCAATCAGCCCCAGCATTTT. This encodes CASSNRHSNQPQHF.

This clone was found once. V is TRBV18 and J is TRBJ2-2, with D perhaps TRBD1 (5 bases). The CDR3 covers 15 residues. V was cut by 6 bases and J by 0 bases, with 11 bases left in between. CDR1 is KGHSH, CDR2 LQKENI, per germline. The CDR3 spells CASSQDTANTGELFF. The CDR3 region has the DNA TGTGCCAGCTCGCAGGACACGGCGAACACCGGGGAGCTGTTTTTT.

This clone has just a few counts. The chain is built from TRBV7-9 and TRBJ1-5, with 12 bases lining up with TRBD1. Germline CDR1 and CDR2: SEHNR and FQNEAQ (reference sequence). The CDR3 extends over 15 amino acids. The V gene end was trimmed by 5 bases and the J gene end by 7 bases; junction bases not matched to a gene: 6. CDR3 in DNA: TGTGCCAGCAGCCCGGGACAGGGGGCTACGCAGCCCCAGCATTTT. Protein: CASSPGQGATQPQHF.